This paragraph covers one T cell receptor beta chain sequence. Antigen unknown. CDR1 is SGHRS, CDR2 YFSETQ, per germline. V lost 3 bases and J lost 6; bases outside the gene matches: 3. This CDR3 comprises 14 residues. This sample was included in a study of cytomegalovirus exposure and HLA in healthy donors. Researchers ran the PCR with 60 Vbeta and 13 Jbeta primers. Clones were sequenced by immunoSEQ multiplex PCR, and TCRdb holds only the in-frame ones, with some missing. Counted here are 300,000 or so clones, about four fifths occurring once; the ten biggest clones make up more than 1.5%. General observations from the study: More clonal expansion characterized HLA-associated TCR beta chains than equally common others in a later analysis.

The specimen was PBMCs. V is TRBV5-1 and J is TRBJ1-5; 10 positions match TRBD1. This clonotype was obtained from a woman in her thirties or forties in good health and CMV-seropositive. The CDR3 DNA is TGCGCCAGCAGCTGGGGGGACAGGGGTCAGCCCCAGCATTTT. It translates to CASSWGDRGQPQHF.